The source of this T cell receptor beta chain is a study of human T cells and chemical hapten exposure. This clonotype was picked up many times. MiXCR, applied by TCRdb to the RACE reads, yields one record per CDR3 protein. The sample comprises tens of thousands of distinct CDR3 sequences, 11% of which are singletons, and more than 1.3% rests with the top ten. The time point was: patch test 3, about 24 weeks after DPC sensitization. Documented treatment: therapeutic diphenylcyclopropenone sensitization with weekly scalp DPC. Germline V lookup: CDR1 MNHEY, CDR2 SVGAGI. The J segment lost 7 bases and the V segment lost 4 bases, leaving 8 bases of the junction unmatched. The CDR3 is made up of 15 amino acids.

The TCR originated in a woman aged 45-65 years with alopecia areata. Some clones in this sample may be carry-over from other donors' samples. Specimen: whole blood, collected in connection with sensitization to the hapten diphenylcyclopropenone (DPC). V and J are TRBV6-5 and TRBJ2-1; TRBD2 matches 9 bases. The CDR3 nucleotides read TGTGCCAGCAGTTCCGGGACTAGCTTGGGGAATGAGCAGTTCTTC. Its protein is CASSSGTSLGNEQFF.